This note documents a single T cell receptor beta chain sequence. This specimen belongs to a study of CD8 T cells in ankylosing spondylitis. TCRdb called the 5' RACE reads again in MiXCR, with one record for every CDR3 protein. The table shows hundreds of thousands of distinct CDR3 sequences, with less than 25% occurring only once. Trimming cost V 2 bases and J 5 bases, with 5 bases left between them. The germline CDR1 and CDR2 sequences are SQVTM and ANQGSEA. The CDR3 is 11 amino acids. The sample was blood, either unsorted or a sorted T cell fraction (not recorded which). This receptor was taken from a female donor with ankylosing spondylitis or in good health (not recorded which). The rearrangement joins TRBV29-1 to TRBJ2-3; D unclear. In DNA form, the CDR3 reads TGCAGCGTTGAAACTGGAGATACGCAGTATTTT. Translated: CSVETGDTQYF.